The sequence of this T cell receptor beta chain was determined in a study of vaccination and CD4 T cells after COVID-19. On the study more broadly: Post-vaccination samples were procured at a median of 72 days following dose two (range 14 to 241). Overlapping peptides of the spike proteins of SARS-CoV-2, HCoV-NL63, HCoV-OC43 and HCoV-229E were used for cell stimulation.

Once obtained from cultured CD4+ T cells, the DNA was sequenced using the Oncomine TCR Beta short-read assay. TCRdb re-derived calls from the PCR reads in MiXCR, one entry per CDR3 protein. The sample holds 15,000 or so distinct CDR3 sequences, 45% to 65% seen once. Sample treatment: approximately 9-day PBMC culture with coronavirus spike peptide pools or control peptides (ViraFEST assay). After removal of 5 bases from V and 10 bases from J, the junction contained 12 bases not matched to a gene. Germline assignment: CDR1 MNHEY and CDR2 SMNVEV (reference sequence). The CDR3 length is 15 residues. Whole-study findings and limits: Within the convalescent patients, a median approximately 89% of the SARS-CoV-2-reactive clones were ones that appeared only post-vaccination.

This clonotype was seen a single time. The antigen remains undetermined. This chain links TRBV27 with TRBJ2-1; TRBD2 matches 9 bases. This TCR was sampled from a human donor who had recovered from COVID-19. The specimen sequenced was CD4+ T cells from blood, cultured in vitro. CDR3 loop: CASSPLAGVGLEQFF. CDR3 bases: TGTGCCAGCAGTCCCTTAGCGGGAGTAGGGTTAGAGCAGTTCTTC.